This T cell receptor (beta chain) derives from a study of graft-versus-host responses after intestinal transplantation. Overall study findings and caveats: Recipient marrow showed GvH clones, some seen first in ileum or blood.

Per the germline V gene, CDR1 is SGHRS and CDR2 is YFSETQ. Trimming took off 2 bases at V and 7 bases at J, with 21 bases between the two ends. This CDR3 is 17 amino acids long. Some clones are missing from TCRdb's copy, which holds only in-frame ones; the method was immunoSEQ multiplex PCR. The profile shows 85,000 to 100,000 clones, about 92% of them singletons. On this clone itself: What it binds is unknown.

This chain uses TRBV5-1 with TRBJ2-2; D is possibly TRBD2 (6 bases). The receptor comes from a human donor who received an intestinal transplant. The sample in question was unstimulated CD8+ T cells sorted from spleen or lymph node cells, obtained before intestinal transplant. For the CDR3, the DNA is TGCGCCAGCAGCTTCGTAACTAGCCTTTCTGGGGGCGGGGAGCTGTTTTTT. It encodes CASSFVTSLSGGGELFF.